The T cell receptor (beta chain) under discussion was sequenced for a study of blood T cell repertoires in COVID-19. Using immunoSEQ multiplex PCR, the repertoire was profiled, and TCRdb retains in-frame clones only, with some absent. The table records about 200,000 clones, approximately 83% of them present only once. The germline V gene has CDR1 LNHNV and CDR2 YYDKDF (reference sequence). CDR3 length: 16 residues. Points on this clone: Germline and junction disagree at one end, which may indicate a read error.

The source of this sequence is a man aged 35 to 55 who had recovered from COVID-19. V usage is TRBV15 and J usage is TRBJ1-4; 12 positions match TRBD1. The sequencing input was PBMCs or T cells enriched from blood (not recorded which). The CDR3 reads CATSGEGGQGAEKLFF. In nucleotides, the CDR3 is TGTGCCACCAGCGGAGAAGGGGGACAGGGGGCTGAAAAACTGTTTTTT.